The following is a TCR beta chain sequence with its context. What it recognizes is unknown. PCR employed 60 Vbeta and 13 Jbeta primers. The table came from immunoSEQ multiplex PCR; TCRdb's copy has only in-frame clones and leaves some out. Here the sample spans about 78,000 clones, roughly three quarters being singletons. This sample is drawn from a study of cytomegalovirus exposure and HLA in healthy donors. Findings and caveats of the study: Accounts indicate the classifier identified cytomegalovirus status with strong specificity and sensitivity. Highest at DRB1 and lowest at HLA-C, TCR association rates differed among HLA loci in a later analysis. Altogether, 150 to 200 TCR beta chains were recorded as cytomegalovirus-associated.

Donors were ostensibly healthy at sampling, although undocumented immune exposures were probable. Sequences were obtained from PBMCs. The source of this sequence is a woman in her forties or fifties in good health and CMV-seropositive.

CDR3 nucleotides: TGTGCCAGCACTAGCGGGGGGTGGGATACGCAGTATTTT. This gives the protein CASTSGGWDTQYF. The rearrangement joins TRBV6-1 to TRBJ2-3, with 11 bases matching TRBD2. This CDR3 contains 13 residues. Germline values: CDR1 MNHNS, CDR2 SASEGT. The junction had 3 bases not matched to a gene; V was cut back by 7 bases and J by 6 bases.